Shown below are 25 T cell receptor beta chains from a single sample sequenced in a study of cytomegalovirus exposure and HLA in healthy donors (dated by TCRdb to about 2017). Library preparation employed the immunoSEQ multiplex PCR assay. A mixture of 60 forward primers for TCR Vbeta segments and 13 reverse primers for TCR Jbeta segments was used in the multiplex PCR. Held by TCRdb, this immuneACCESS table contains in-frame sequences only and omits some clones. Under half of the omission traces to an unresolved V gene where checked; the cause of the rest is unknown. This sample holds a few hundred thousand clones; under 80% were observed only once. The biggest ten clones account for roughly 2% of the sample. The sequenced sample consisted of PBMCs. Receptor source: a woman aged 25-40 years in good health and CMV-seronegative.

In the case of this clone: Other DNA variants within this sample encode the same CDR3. CDR3 protein: CASSSWTGNTEAFF. The DNA for the CDR3 is TGCGCCAGCAGCTCCTGGACAGGGAACACTGAAGCTTTCTTT. The J gene is TRBJ1-1, the V gene TRBV5-1, with 7 nucleotides matching TRBD1. This CDR3 contains 14 residues. J lost 1 base, V lost 3 bases, and 3 bases had no gene match. Germline V gene lookup returns CDR1 SGHRS and CDR2 YFSETQ. Complete variable domain (other parts from reference TRBV5-1 and TRBJ1-1): KAGVTQTPRYLIKTRGQQVTLSCSPISGHRSVSWYQQTPGQGLQFLFEYFSETQRNKGNFPGRFSGRQFSNSRSEMNVSTLELGDSALYLCASSSWTGNTEAFFGQGTRLTVV.

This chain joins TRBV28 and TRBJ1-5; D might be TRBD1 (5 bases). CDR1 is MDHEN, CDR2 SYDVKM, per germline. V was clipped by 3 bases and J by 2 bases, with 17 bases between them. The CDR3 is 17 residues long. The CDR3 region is CASSLSGLHTGNQPQHF. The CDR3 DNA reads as TGTGCCAGCAGTTTGTCAGGGCTTCATACCGGCAATCAGCCCCAGCATTTT. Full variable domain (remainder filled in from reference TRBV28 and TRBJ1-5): DVKVTQSSRYLVKRTGEKVFLECVQDMDHENMFWYRQDPGLGLRLIYFSYDVKMKEKGDIPEGYSVSREKKERFSLILESASTNQTSMYLCASSLSGLHTGNQPQHFGDGTRLSIL.

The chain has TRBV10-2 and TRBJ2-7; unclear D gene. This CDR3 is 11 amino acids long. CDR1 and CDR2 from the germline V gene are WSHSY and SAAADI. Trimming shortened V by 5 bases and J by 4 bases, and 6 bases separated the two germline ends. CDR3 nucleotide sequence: TGCGCCAGCAGTATAGATTACGAGCAGTACTTC. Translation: CASSIDYEQYF.

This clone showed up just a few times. As DNA, the CDR3 is TGTGCCGTATCCAGGGGCAGGAACACTGAAGCTTTCTTT. This gives the protein CAVSRGRNTEAFF. This rearrangement joins TRBV6-5 to TRBJ1-1; perhaps TRBD1 as D (6 bases). Germline lookup yields CDR1 MNHEY and CDR2 SVGAGI. This CDR3 is built from 13 residues. The V and J ends lost 11 bases and 1 base respectively, with 14 bases between them.

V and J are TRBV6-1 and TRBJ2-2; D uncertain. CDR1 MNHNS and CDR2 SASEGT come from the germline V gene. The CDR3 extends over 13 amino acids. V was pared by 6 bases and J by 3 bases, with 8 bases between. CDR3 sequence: CASSSSYTGELFF. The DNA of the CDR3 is TGTGCCAGCAGCTCCAGTTACACCGGGGAGCTGTTTTTT.

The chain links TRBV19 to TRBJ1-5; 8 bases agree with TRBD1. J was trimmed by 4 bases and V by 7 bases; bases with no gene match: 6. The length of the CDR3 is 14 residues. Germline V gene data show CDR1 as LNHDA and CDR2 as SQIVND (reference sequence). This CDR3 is CASMGTGANQPQHF. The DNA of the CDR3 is TGTGCCAGTATGGGGACAGGAGCTAATCAGCCCCAGCATTTT.

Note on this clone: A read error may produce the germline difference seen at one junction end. The chain's CDR3 is CSSSLSLGEETQYF. DNA for the CDR3: TGTTCCAGCAGCTTATCATTAGGGGAAGAGACCCAGTACTTC. The chain links TRBV7-9 to TRBJ2-5; D might be TRBD1 (5 bases). The CDR3 covers 14 residues. Germline lookup yields CDR1 SEHNR and CDR2 FQNEAQ (reference sequence).

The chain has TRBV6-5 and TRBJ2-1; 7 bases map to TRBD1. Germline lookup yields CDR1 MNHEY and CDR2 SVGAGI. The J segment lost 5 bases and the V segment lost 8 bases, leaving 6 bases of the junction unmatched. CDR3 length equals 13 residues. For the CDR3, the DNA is TGTGCCAGCTACAGGGGAACGGACAATGAGCAGTTCTTC. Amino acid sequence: CASYRGTDNEQFF.

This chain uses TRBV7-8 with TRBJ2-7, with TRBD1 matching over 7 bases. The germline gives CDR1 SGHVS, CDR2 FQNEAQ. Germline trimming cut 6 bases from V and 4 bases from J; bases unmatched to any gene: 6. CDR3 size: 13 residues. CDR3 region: CASRRRQGYEQYF. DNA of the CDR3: TGTGCCAGCAGGCGGAGACAGGGTTACGAGCAGTACTTC.

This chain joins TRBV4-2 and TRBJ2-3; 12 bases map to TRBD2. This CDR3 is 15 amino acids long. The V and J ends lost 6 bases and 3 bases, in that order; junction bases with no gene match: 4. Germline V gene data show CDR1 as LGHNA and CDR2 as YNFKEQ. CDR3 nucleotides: TGTGCCAGCAGTCCCCTAGCGGGAGGGACAGATACGCAGTATTTT. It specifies CASSPLAGGTDTQYF.

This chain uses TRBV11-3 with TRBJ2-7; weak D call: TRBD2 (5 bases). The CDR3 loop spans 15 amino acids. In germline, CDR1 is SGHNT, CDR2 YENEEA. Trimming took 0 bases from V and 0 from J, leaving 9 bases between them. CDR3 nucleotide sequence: TGTGCCAGCAGCTTAGATTCGGGGTCCTCCTACGAGCAGTACTTC. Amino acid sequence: CASSLDSGSSYEQYF. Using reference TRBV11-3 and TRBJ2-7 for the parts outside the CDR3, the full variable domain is EAGVVQSPRYKIIEKKQPVAFWCNPISGHNTLYWYLQNLGQGPELLIRYENEEAVDDSQLPKDRFSAERLKGVDSTLKIQPAELGDSAVYLCASSLDSGSSYEQYFGPGTRLTVT.

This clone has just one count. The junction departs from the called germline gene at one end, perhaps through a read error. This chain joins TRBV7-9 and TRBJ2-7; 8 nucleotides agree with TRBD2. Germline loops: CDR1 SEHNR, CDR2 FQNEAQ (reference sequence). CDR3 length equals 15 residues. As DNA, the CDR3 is TGTTCCAGCAGCGTTCCGGGCGGGAGGACCTACGAGCAGTACTTC. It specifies CSSSVPGGRTYEQYF.

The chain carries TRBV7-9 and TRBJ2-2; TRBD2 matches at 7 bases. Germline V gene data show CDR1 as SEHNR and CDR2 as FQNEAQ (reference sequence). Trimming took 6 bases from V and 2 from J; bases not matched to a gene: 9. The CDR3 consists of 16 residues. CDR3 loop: CASRIAGLSNTGELFF. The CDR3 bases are TGTGCCAGCAGAATTGCGGGACTAAGTAACACCGGGGAGCTGTTTTTT. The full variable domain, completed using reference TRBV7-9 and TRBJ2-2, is DTGVSQNPRHKITKRGQNVTFRCDPISEHNRLYWYRQTLGQGPEFLTYFQNEAQLEKSRLLSDRFSAERPKGSFSTLEIQRTEQGDSAMYLCASRIAGLSNTGELFFGEGSRLTVL.

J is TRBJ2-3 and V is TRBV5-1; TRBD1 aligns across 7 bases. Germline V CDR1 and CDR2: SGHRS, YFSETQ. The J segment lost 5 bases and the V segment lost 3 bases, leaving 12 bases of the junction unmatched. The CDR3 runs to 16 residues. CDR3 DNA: TGCGCCAGCAGCTCCTCCGGGACAGTCAAGGGAGATACGCAGTATTTT. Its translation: CASSSSGTVKGDTQYF. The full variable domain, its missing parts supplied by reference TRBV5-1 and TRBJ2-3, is KAGVTQTPRYLIKTRGQQVTLSCSPISGHRSVSWYQQTPGQGLQFLFEYFSETQRNKGNFPGRFSGRQFSNSRSEMNVSTLELGDSALYLCASSSSGTVKGDTQYFGPGTRLTVL.

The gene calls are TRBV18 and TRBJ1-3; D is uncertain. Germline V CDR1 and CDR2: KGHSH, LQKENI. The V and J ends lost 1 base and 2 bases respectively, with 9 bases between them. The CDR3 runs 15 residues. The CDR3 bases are TGTGCCAGCTCACCACAGCGGGAGGCTGGAAACACCATATATTTT. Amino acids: CASSPQREAGNTIYF.

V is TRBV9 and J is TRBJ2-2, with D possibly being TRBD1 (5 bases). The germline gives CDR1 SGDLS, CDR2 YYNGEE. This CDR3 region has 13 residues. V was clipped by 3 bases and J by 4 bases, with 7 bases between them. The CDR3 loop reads CASSAQGTGELFF. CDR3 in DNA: TGTGCCAGCAGCGCCCAGGGCACCGGGGAGCTGTTTTTT.

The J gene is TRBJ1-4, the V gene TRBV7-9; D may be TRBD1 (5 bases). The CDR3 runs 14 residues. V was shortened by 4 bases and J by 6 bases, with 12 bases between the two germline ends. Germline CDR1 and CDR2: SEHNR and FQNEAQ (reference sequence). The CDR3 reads CASSSQTEDEKLFF. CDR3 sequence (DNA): TGTGCCAGCAGCTCTCAGACAGAGGATGAAAAACTGTTTTTT.

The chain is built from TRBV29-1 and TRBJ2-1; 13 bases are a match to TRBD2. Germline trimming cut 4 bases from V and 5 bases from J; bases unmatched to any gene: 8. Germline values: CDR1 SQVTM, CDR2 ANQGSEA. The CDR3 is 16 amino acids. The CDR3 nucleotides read TGCAGCGTTGGCCCGAGACTAGCGGGAGGTCACAATGAGCAGTTCTTC. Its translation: CSVGPRLAGGHNEQFF.

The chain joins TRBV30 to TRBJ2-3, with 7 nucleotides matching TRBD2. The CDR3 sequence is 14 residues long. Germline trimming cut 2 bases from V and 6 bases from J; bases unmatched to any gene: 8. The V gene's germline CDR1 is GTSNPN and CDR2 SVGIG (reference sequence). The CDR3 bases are TGTGCCTGGAGTTGGCGGGAGCGGTTTGATACGCAGTATTTT. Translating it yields CAWSWRERFDTQYF.

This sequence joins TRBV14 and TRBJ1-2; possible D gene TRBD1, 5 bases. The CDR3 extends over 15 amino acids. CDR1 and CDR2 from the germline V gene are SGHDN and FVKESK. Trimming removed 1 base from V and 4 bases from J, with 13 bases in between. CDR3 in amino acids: CASSQVGAGPYGYTF. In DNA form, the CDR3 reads TGTGCCAGCAGCCAAGTAGGGGCAGGGCCCTATGGCTACACCTTC.

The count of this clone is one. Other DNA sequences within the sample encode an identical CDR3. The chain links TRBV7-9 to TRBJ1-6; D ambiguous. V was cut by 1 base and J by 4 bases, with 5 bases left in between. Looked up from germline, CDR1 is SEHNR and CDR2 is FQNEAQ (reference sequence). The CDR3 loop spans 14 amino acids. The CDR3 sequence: CASSLGRYNSPLHF. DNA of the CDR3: TGTGCCAGCAGCTTAGGCAGATATAATTCACCCCTCCACTTT.

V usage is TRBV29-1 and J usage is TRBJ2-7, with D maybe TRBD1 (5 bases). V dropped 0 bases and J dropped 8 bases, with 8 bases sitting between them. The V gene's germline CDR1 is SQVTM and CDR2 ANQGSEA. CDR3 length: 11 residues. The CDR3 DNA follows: TGCAGCGTTGAAGATTGGGGCAAGCAGTACTTC. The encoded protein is CSVEDWGKQYF.

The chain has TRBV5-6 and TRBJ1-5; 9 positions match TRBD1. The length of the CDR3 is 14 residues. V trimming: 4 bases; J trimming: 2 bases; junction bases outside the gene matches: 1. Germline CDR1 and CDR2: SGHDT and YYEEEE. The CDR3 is CASSRQGGNQPQHF. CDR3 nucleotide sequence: TGTGCCAGCAGCCGACAGGGGGGCAATCAGCCCCAGCATTTT.

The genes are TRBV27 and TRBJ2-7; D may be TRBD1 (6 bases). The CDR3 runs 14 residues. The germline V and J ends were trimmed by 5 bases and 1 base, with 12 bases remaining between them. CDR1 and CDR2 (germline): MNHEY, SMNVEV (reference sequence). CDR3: CASSPWDTSYEQYF. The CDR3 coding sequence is TGTGCCAGCAGTCCTTGGGACACTTCCTACGAGCAGTACTTC.

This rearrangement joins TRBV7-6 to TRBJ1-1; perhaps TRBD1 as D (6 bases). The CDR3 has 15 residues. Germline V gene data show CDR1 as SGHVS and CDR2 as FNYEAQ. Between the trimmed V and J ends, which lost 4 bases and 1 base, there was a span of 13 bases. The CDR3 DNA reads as TGTGCCAGCAGCTCTTGGACGGACAGGAACACTGAAGCTTTCTTT. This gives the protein CASSSWTDRNTEAFF.